This TCR beta chain was obtained from a study of blood T cell repertoires in COVID-19. Across the study: Some COVID-19 samples were acute and others convalescent; all came from the United States, Italy and Spain. From T cells, B-cell-depleted T cells, or PBMCs came the material, which was cDNA or gDNA.

This CDR3 spans 15 amino acids. Germline CDR1 SGHRS, CDR2 YFSETQ. The junction had 10 bases not matched to a gene; V was cut back by 4 bases and J by 4 bases. In the authors' workflow: Counts of nucleated cells, estimated from reference gene primer amplification, were obtained. Measured with immunoSEQ multiplex PCR; TCRdb has only the in-frame clones, and not every one. The V and J calls and the clone size are those of that table, but D and trimming were determined from the DNA. The table lists under 200,000 clones, around 87% of them singletons. This TCR was sampled from a man aged 35 to 55 with active or convalescent COVID-19. The chain employs TRBV5-1 and TRBJ1-1; 7 bases are a match to TRBD1. Specimen: peripheral blood. DNA of the CDR3: TGCGCCAGCAGCCTGACAGGGAAGTCAAGCACTGAAGCTTTCTTT. Protein product: CASSLTGKSSTEAFF. The whole variable domain, remainder taken from reference TRBV5-1 and TRBJ1-1, is KAGVTQTPRYLIKTRGQQVTLSCSPISGHRSVSWYQQTPGQGLQFLFEYFSETQRNKGNFPGRFSGRQFSNSRSEMNVSTLELGDSALYLCASSLTGKSSTEAFFGQGTRLTVV.